These 24 T cell receptor beta chains originate from one sample sequenced in a study of T cell clonality in common variable immunodeficiency. For these receptors, no antigen is known. Findings and limits, study-wide: Fewer deletions and N-nucleotide insertions were reportedly seen in common variable immunodeficiency TCR beta sequences.

Some clones are missing from TCRdb's copy, which holds only in-frame ones; the method was immunoSEQ multiplex PCR. The sample yields more than 30,000 clones, without any singletons. Sequencing input: peripheral blood mononuclear cells. Receptor source: a human donor with common variable immunodeficiency.

This clone was seen only a few times. The read terminates 3 residues before the CDR3 end, so the remaining end is supplied by the germline J gene. The chain carries TRBV30 and TRBJ1-1, with a possible D match to TRBD1 (5 bases). The germline CDR1 and CDR2 sequences are GTSNPN and SVGIG (reference sequence). Trimming shortened V by 1 base and J by 0 bases, and 18 bases separated the two germline ends. The length of the CDR3 is 17 residues. The sequenced part of the CDR3 DNA is TGTGCCTGGAGTGACTATTGGGGCAGATTATTGAACACTGAA. It encodes CAWSDYWGRLLNTE. The full CDR3 protein is CAWSDYWGRLLNTEAFF. Complete variable domain (other parts from reference TRBV30 and TRBJ1-1): SQTIHQWPATLVQPVGSPLSLECTVEGTSNPNLYWYRQAAGRGLQLLFYSVGIGQISSEVPQNLSASRPQDRQFILSSKKLLLSDSGFYLCAWSDYWGRLLNTEAFFGQGTRLTVV.

CDR3 bases read: TGTGCCAGCATGGCGGAGAATGGGGCCAACGTC. Translating gives CASMAENGANV. From start to end, the CDR3 is CASMAENGANVLTF. The V gene is TRBV2, the J gene TRBJ2-6; D is unresolved. The read terminates 3 residues ahead of where the CDR3 ends, so the germline J gene completes it. The V and J ends lost 7 bases and 3 bases respectively, with 10 bases between them. Germline assignment: CDR1 SNHLY and CDR2 FYNNEI. This CDR3 region has 14 residues.

This clone was counted ten times or more. Coverage ceases 3 residues before the CDR3 finishes, and the germline J gene fills in the end. The rearrangement links TRBV20-1 to TRBJ2-3; D is possibly TRBD1 or TRBD2 (5 bases each). With 7 bases removed from V and 0 bases from J, the gap between germline ends came to 11 bases. This CDR3 spans 13 amino acids. CDR1 DFQATT and CDR2 SNEGSKA come from the germline V gene (reference sequence). CDR3 region: CSGNEGSTDTQYF. The CDR3 bases that were read are TGCAGTGGTAATGAGGGGAGCACAGATACG.

This clone has a count of ten or more. CDR3 region: CASSDWDRTPYNEQFF. Partial CDR3 DNA: TGTGCCAGCAGTGATTGGGACAGGACACCCTACAATGAG. The J gene is TRBJ2-1, the V gene TRBV6-1; 8 nucleotides match TRBD1. The sequenced fragment ends 3 residues before the CDR3 boundary, so the rest is inferred from the germline J gene. V shed 3 bases, J shed 2 bases, and the junction held 6 bases outside the gene matches. Germline-derived CDR1 and CDR2 are MNHNS and SASEGT. The CDR3 runs 16 residues.

Of note for this clone: The missing CDR3 end, 3 residues past where the read stops, is filled in from the germline J gene. The rearrangement links TRBV13 to TRBJ2-7; 8 nucleotides agree with TRBD1. With 5 bases clipped from V and 6 bases from J, the junction kept 12 bases outside the gene matches. Germline lookup yields CDR1 PRHDT and CDR2 FYEKMQ (reference sequence). The CDR3 sequence is 15 residues long. CDR3 bases read: TGTGCCAGCAGCCCTTATGGACAGGGCCGCGTCGAG. This encodes CASSPYGQGRVE. Given in full, the CDR3 is CASSPYGQGRVEQYF.

This clone was detected ten times or more. The sequence runs out 3 residues before the end of the CDR3; the remainder is reconstructed from the germline J gene. The chain recombines TRBV19 with TRBJ1-5; 8 bases line up with TRBD1. This CDR3 region has 14 residues. V shed 6 bases and J 5 bases; nucleotides not matched to a gene: 6. Germline values: CDR1 LNHDA, CDR2 SQIVND (reference sequence). CDR3 bases read: TGTGCCAGTAGCCTTGGGACAGGTTATCAGCCC. Translation: CASSLGTGYQP. In full, the CDR3 reads CASSLGTGYQPQHF. The complete variable domain, with remaining parts taken from reference TRBV19 and TRBJ1-5, reads DGGITQSPKYLFRKEGQNVTLSCEQNLNHDAMYWYRQDPGQGLRLIYYSQIVNDFQKGDIAEGYSVSREKKESFPLTVTSAQKNPTAFYLCASSLGTGYQPQHFGDGTRLSIL.

A word on this clone: The read stops 3 residues short of the end of the CDR3; the missing end is completed from the germline J gene. V and J are TRBV7-2 and TRBJ2-4, with TRBD1 matching 7 bases. The CDR3 has 13 amino acids. Germline assignment: CDR1 SGHTA and CDR2 FQGNSA. CDR3 protein: CASSPTLGQDQYF. CDR3 DNA, as far as it was read: TGTGCCAGCAGCCCTACCCTAGGACAGGAT.

Note on this clone: The read ends 3 residues before the CDR3 terminus; that terminus is restored from the germline J gene. The gene calls are TRBV5-8 and TRBJ2-1; 10 nucleotides agree with TRBD1. CDR3 length: 15 residues. V lost 0 bases and J lost 6; bases outside the gene matches: 3. Germline CDR1 reads SGHTS; CDR2 reads YDEGEE. The CDR3 reads CASSLGQGAVNEQFF. The sequenced CDR3 bases are TGTGCCAGCAGCTTGGGACAGGGGGCTGTCAATGAG.

This clone was found a few times. The CDR3 end lies 3 residues beyond the end of the read and is filled in from the germline J gene. The chain recombines TRBV2 with TRBJ2-5, with TRBD1 matching 8 bases. Germline-derived CDR1 and CDR2 are SNHLY and FYNNEI. The CDR3 is 12 amino acids. With 7 bases clipped from V and 5 bases from J, the junction kept 3 bases outside the gene matches. The CDR3 region is CASTGGRETQYF. The part of the CDR3 DNA that was read is TGTGCCAGCACAGGGGGCCGGGAGACC.

This clone occurred a few times. The read gets to within 3 residues of the CDR3 end, and the germline J gene fills in the rest. The gene calls are TRBV7-9 and TRBJ2-7; tentative D call: TRBD1 (5 bases). CDR1 and CDR2 from the germline V gene are SEHNR and FQNEAQ (reference sequence). Trimming cost V 5 bases and J 4 bases, with 15 bases left between them. CDR3 length equals 14 residues. The chain's CDR3 is CASSLKGMEYEQYF. CDR3 bases read: TGTGCCAGCAGCCTAAAGGGGATGGAATACGAG.

This clone was counted ten times or more. The sequence runs out 3 residues before the end of the CDR3; the remainder is reconstructed from the germline J gene. This chain connects TRBV20-1 to TRBJ2-2; D is ambiguous. Trimming pared 1 base from V and 7 bases from J, leaving 7 bases between. Per germline, CDR1 DFQATT and CDR2 SNEGSKA (reference sequence). CDR3 length: 12 residues. The DNA read from the CDR3 is TGCAGTGCTAGAGCTATTAACGGGGAG. Translating gives CSARAINGE. The entire CDR3 is CSARAINGELFF.

Turning to this clone: The CDR3 end falls 3 residues outside the read, so it is completed with the germline J gene. The chain couples TRBV19 to TRBJ2-2, with D possibly matching TRBD1 (5 bases). Trimming cost V 1 base and J 5 bases, with 5 bases left between them. CDR1 and CDR2 (germline): LNHDA, SQIVND (reference sequence). The CDR3 is 13 residues long. The sequenced part of the CDR3 DNA is TGTGCCAGTAGTATAGCAGGGACCGGGGAG. Encoded protein: CASSIAGTGE. The complete CDR3 sequence is CASSIAGTGELFF.

This clone has more than one count but fewer than ten. The DNA ends 3 residues before the CDR3 does, and the rest of the CDR3 is filled in from the germline J gene. This sequence joins TRBV30 and TRBJ1-2; D perhaps matches TRBD1 (5 bases). The germline V gene has CDR1 GTSNPN and CDR2 SVGIG (reference sequence). The ends were cut back, 6 bases at V and 5 bases at J, with 19 bases in the middle. This CDR3 contains 14 residues. CDR3 DNA (partial): TGTGCCTGCCCCGGTTCTTTGGGACTATATGGC. The encoded protein is CACPGSLGLYG. The complete CDR3 sequence is CACPGSLGLYGYTF. The full variable domain, completed using reference TRBV30 and TRBJ1-2, is SQTIHQWPATLVQPVGSPLSLECTVEGTSNPNLYWYRQAAGRGLQLLFYSVGIGQISSEVPQNLSASRPQDRQFILSSKKLLLSDSGFYLCACPGSLGLYGYTFGSGTRLTVV.

This clone was detected ten times or more. The read comes to an end 3 residues before the CDR3 does, leaving the germline J gene to fill in the end. The chain employs TRBV7-2 and TRBJ2-3; D possibly corresponds to TRBD2 (5 bases). V was trimmed by 4 bases and J by 5 bases, leaving 10 bases between them. Germline assignment: CDR1 SGHTA and CDR2 FQGNSA. The CDR3 spans 13 residues. The CDR3 is CASSSGFLDTQYF. CDR3 DNA (partial): TGTGCCAGCAGCTCGGGGTTTCTAGATACG.

Regarding this clone: The CDR3 end lies 3 residues beyond the end of the read and is filled in from the germline J gene. This chain links TRBV19 with TRBJ1-2, with D uncertain. Trimming took off 3 bases at V and 1 base at J, with 9 bases between the two ends. From germline, CDR1 is LNHDA and CDR2 SQIVND (reference sequence). This CDR3 has 14 residues. The CDR3 region is CASSMAEINYGYTF. CDR3 bases read: TGTGCCAGTAGTATGGCCGAGATTAACTATGGC.

Concerning this clone itself: At one end, the junction sequence differs from germline, possibly due to a read error. The read comes to an end 3 residues before the CDR3 does, leaving the germline J gene to fill in the end. This rearrangement joins TRBV2 to TRBJ1-2, with D possibly being TRBD1 (5 bases). This CDR3 spans 12 amino acids. Germline V CDR1 and CDR2: SNHLY, FYNNEI. The CDR3 is CASNERRGGYTF. The sequenced part of the CDR3 DNA is TGTGCCAGCAATGAAAGGAGGGGTGGC.

At least ten counts were recorded for this clone. The read falls 3 residues short of the CDR3 end, and the missing part is taken from the germline J gene. The chain recombines TRBV5-1 with TRBJ2-5, with TRBD2 matching 12 bases. The CDR3 extends over 17 amino acids. V gave up 0 bases and J gave up 5 bases; unmatched junction bases: 8. The germline V gene has CDR1 SGHRS and CDR2 YFSETQ. The CDR3 bases that were read are TGCGCCAGCAGCTTGGGAATCCGACTAGCGGGGGTGGAGACC. Its protein product is CASSLGIRLAGVET. The full CDR3 sequence reads CASSLGIRLAGVETQYF.

The part of the CDR3 DNA that was read is TGTGCCAGCAGCTTAAGGGAGGGGAATGAG. Translation gives CASSLREGNE. The whole CDR3 sequence is CASSLREGNEQFF. J is TRBJ2-1 and V is TRBV7-9, with TRBD2 identical over 7 bases. Read data end 3 residues before the CDR3 end; the end is taken from the germline J gene. Looked up from germline, CDR1 is SEHNR and CDR2 is FQNEAQ (reference sequence). The CDR3 extends over 13 amino acids. Trimming cost V 2 bases and J 7 bases; bases outside gene matches: 2.

In this sample, this clone turned up a few times. The DNA ends 3 residues before the CDR3 does, and the rest of the CDR3 is filled in from the germline J gene. The V and J genes are TRBV2 and TRBJ1-3; D gene uncertain. This CDR3 comprises 12 residues. Looked up from germline, CDR1 is SNHLY and CDR2 is FYNNEI. Trimming shortened V by 2 bases and J by 3 bases, and 2 bases separated the two germline ends. Partial CDR3 DNA: TGTGCCAGCAGTGAACTTGGAAACACC. This encodes CASSELGNT. The whole CDR3 is CASSELGNTIYF.

Many counts were recorded for this clone. The CDR3 end is not reached by the read, which stops 3 residues before it; the germline J gene fills it in. The genes are TRBV6-1 and TRBJ2-4; no clear D gene. Trimming stripped 0 bases from V and 2 bases from J, with 5 bases between. From germline, CDR1 is MNHNS and CDR2 SASEGT. This CDR3 has 14 residues. The CDR3 DNA, read in part, is TGTGCCAGCAGTGAAGCGGCCACCAAAAACATT. Translated: CASSEAATKNI. The whole CDR3 sequence reads CASSEAATKNIQYF.

The chain's CDR3 is CASSSPADTQYF. The sequenced CDR3 bases are TGTGCCAGCAGCTCCCCAGCAGATACG. The gene calls are TRBV7-6 and TRBJ2-3; D not certain. Read sequence stops 3 residues before the CDR3 end, and the germline J gene provides the missing end. CDR3 length equals 12 residues. Germline CDR1 SGHVS, CDR2 FNYEAQ. Deletions cut 4 bases from V and 4 bases from J, with 6 bases between.

This clone was picked up a small number of times. The read gets to within 3 residues of the CDR3 end, and the germline J gene fills in the rest. The V and J genes are TRBV2 and TRBJ1-4; a possible D gene is TRBD1 (6 bases). The CDR3 spans 16 residues. V lost 6 bases to trimming and J lost 0 bases, with 14 bases between them. The germline gives CDR1 SNHLY, CDR2 FYNNEI. The CDR3 reads CASRANRVTTNEKLFF. The covered CDR3 bases are TGTGCCAGCAGGGCGAACAGGGTTACAACTAATGAAAAA.

This clone has more than one count but fewer than ten. The read halts 3 residues ahead of the CDR3 end, with the missing end drawn from the germline J gene. This sequence joins TRBV7-9 and TRBJ1-2; D is possibly TRBD1 (6 bases). Germline V gene lookup returns CDR1 SEHNR and CDR2 FQNEAQ (reference sequence). The CDR3 covers 15 residues. V gave up 2 bases and J gave up 6 bases, with 16 bases separating them. The covered CDR3 bases are TGTGCCAGCAGCTTAAAGGACAGACCCTTGGATGGC. It specifies CASSLKDRPLDG. The entire CDR3 protein reads CASSLKDRPLDGYTF.

As regards this clone: With the read ending 3 residues before the CDR3 end, the germline J gene is used to fill in that end. The chain employs TRBV19 and TRBJ1-6; D perhaps matches TRBD1 (5 bases). Trimming took off 7 bases at V and 9 bases at J, with 22 bases between the two ends. The CDR3 is 16 residues long. Germline V gives CDR1 LNHDA, CDR2 SQIVND (reference sequence). The sequenced CDR3 bases are TGTGCCAGTATGGATACAGGTCGATCCTGGGGTTCACCC. Its protein product is CASMDTGRSWGSP. In full, the CDR3 is CASMDTGRSWGSPLHF. The variable domain in full, completed from reference TRBV19 and TRBJ1-6, reads DGGITQSPKYLFRKEGQNVTLSCEQNLNHDAMYWYRQDPGQGLRLIYYSQIVNDFQKGDIAEGYSVSREKKESFPLTVTSAQKNPTAFYLCASMDTGRSWGSPLHFGNGTRLTVT.